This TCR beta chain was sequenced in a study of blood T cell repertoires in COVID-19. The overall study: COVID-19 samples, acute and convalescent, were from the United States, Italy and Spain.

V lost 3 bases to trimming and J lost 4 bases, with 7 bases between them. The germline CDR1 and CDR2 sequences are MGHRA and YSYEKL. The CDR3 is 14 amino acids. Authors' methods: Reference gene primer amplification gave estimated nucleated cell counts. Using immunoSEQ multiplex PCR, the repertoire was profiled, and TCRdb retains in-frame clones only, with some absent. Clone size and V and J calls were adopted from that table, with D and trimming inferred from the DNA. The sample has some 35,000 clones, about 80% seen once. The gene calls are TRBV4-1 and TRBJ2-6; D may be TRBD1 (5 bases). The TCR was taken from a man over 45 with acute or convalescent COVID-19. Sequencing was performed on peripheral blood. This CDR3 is CASSQGHGANVLTF. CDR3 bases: TGCGCCAGCAGCCAGGGGCACGGGGCCAACGTCCTGACTTTC.